This TCR beta chain came from a study of blood T cell repertoires in COVID-19. At the level of the study: Spain, Italy and the United States supplied samples that represented acute and convalescent COVID-19. Nucleic acid was either cDNA or gDNA, and it came from T cells, B-cell-depleted T cells, or PBMCs.

As processed by the authors: Scientists estimated how many nucleated cells there were by amplifying reference gene primers. The table came from immunoSEQ multiplex PCR; TCRdb's copy has only in-frame clones and leaves some out. That table supplies the V and J calls and clone size; D and trimming were determined from the DNA. The table records about 100,000 clones, 70% to 90% of them present only once. Germline CDR1 reads SGHRS; CDR2 reads YFSETQ. The CDR3 extends over 17 amino acids. Germline trimming cut 2 bases from V and 2 bases from J; bases unmatched to any gene: 10. The V call is TRBV5-1, the J call TRBJ2-3, with 8 bases fitting TRBD2. The receptor was derived from a human donor in a cohort sampled during active COVID-19. Sequenced material: peripheral blood. The CDR3 is CASSFVKAGAFTDTQYF. The CDR3 DNA reads TGCGCCAGCAGCTTTGTGAAAGCGGGGGCCTTCACAGATACGCAGTATTTT.